The rows below give T cell receptor beta chains drawn from one sample of a study of T cell responses to AZD1222 COVID-19 vaccine. Measured with immunoSEQ multiplex PCR; TCRdb has only the in-frame clones, and not every one. The table has 150,000 to 180,000 clones, approximately 87% seen once. Sequences were derived from peripheral blood, sampled on day 0 of MenACWY control vaccination. These receptors all come from an adult in good health. Both conserved end residues are part of each CDR3. The D gene is left open where the match is weak. Clone size appears in some rows only: once, few, many, or a class for an expanded clone.

TRBV7-8	-	once	TRBJ2-3	CASSPRTALYTDTQYF	TGTGCCAGCAGCCCTAGGACTGCCCTTTACACAGATACGCAGTATTTT
TRBV7-8	TRBD1	once	TRBJ2-3	CASSYNRGQDTQYF	TGTGCCAGCAGCTACAACAGGGGGCAGGATACGCAGTATTTT
TRBV9	-	few	TRBJ1-1	CASSPRPWGDTEAFF	TGTGCCAGCAGCCCCAGACCCTGGGGAGACACTGAAGCTTTCTTT
TRBV2	-	-	TRBJ2-7	CASSQGPWGTSYEQYF	TGTGCCAGCTCCCAGGGTCCTTGGGGGACCTCCTACGAGCAGTACTTC
TRBV11-2	TRBD2	once	TRBJ2-4	CASSSLGLAGRWVQNIQYF	TGTGCCAGCAGCTCCCTGGGACTAGCGGGGCGATGGGTTCAGAACATTCAGTACTTC
TRBV5-1	-	-	TRBJ2-2	CASSLGVRDTNTGELFF	TGCGCCAGCAGCTTGGGGGTCAGGGACACGAACACCGGGGAGCTGTTTTTT
TRBV4-3	TRBD1	-	TRBJ1-4	CASSPRGPNEKLFF	TGCGCCAGCAGCCCGAGGGGGCCTAATGAAAAACTGTTTTTT
TRBV9	-	few	TRBJ1-6	CASSVATATNNSPLHF	TGTGCCAGCAGCGTAGCTACAGCTACCAATAATTCACCCCTCCACTTT
TRBV6-5	-	-	TRBJ1-6	CASRIDRTNSPLHF	TGTGCCAGCAGGATTGACAGAACTAATTCACCCCTCCACTTT
TRBV12-3/TRBV12-4	-	-	TRBJ2-2	CASSLMNTGELFF	TGTGCCAGCAGTTTAATGAACACCGGGGAGCTGTTTTTT
TRBV7-2	-	-	TRBJ2-7	CASSIHEQYF	TGTGCCAGCAGCATCCACGAGCAGTACTTC
TRBV4-3	-	-	TRBJ1-5	CASSQDLPGNQPQHF	TGCGCCAGCAGCCAAGATCTCCCAGGCAATCAGCCCCAGCATTTT
TRBV11-2	-	-	TRBJ2-2	CASSFPRVGGRGTGELFF	TGTGCCAGCAGCTTCCCCCGCGTGGGGGGGCGGGGCACCGGGGAGCTGTTTTTT
TRBV6-5	-	-	TRBJ2-3	CASSSYRDGSTDTQYF	TGTGCCAGCAGTTCCTACCGGGACGGGAGCACAGATACGCAGTATTTT
TRBV3-1/TRBV3-2	-	-	TRBJ2-1	CASSPLPGRNEQFF	TGTGCCAGCAGCCCTTTGCCAGGGCGCAATGAGCAGTTCTTC
TRBV2	-	-	TRBJ2-4	CASSGPQNIQYF	TGTGCCAGCAGTGGCCCCCAAAACATTCAGTACTTC
TRBV10-1	-	once	TRBJ1-3	CASRGQGHTIYF	TGCGCCAGCAGGGGACAAGGACACACCATATATTTT
TRBV2	-	-	TRBJ2-2	CASSESGATGELFF	TGTGCCAGCAGTGAATCGGGCGCGACCGGGGAGCTGTTTTTT
TRBV6-5	-	once	TRBJ1-1	CATRGGGSNTEAFF	TGTGCCACCAGAGGGGGTGGCTCGAACACTGAAGCTTTCTTT
TRBV27	-	-	TRBJ1-5	CASSYRANSNQPQHF	TGTGCCAGCAGTTACAGGGCTAATAGCAATCAGCCCCAGCATTTT
TRBV7-8	-	-	TRBJ2-2	CASSLLHGGTAGELFF	TGTGCCAGCAGCTTACTCCACGGGGGAACCGCCGGGGAGCTGTTTTTT
TRBV5-4	-	-	TRBJ2-7	CASSFPRGAGYEQYF	TGTGCCAGCAGCTTCCCCCGGGGGGCCGGCTACGAGCAGTACTTC
TRBV4-3	-	-	TRBJ1-2	CASSQDDRLDAPYGYTF	TGCGCCAGCAGCCAAGATGATCGCCTCGACGCCCCCTATGGCTACACCTTC
TRBV5-1	-	-	TRBJ1-4	CASSLRQVNEKLFF	TGCGCCAGCAGCCTTAGACAGGTTAATGAAAAACTGTTTTTT
TRBV5-1	-	-	TRBJ1-3	CASSFSSTGNTIYF	TGCGCCAGCAGCTTTTCGTCGACTGGAAACACCATATATTTT
TRBV11-2	-	-	TRBJ1-6	CASSPAQSSPLHF	TGTGCCAGCAGCCCCGCCCAGAGTTCACCCCTCCACTTT
TRBV6-2/TRBV6-3	-	-	TRBJ2-5	CASSRSAGLGETQYF	TGTGCCAGCAGTAGGTCAGCGGGTTTAGGAGAGACCCAGTACTTC
TRBV12-5	TRBD1	-	TRBJ2-1	CASGTGTDYNEQFF	TGTGCTAGTGGTACCGGGACAGACTACAATGAGCAGTTCTTC
TRBV3-1/TRBV3-2	-	-	TRBJ1-3	CATARGSSLSDYTIYF	TGTGCCACCGCGAGGGGGTCCTCACTCTCGGATTACACCATATATTTT
TRBV9	-	-	TRBJ1-6	CASSVEPSTALHF	TGTGCCAGCAGCGTAGAGCCTTCGACGGCCCTCCACTTT
TRBV6-5	-	-	TRBJ1-2	CASSSYGGLGGYTF	TGTGCCAGCAGTTCGTATGGGGGCCTTGGCGGCTACACCTTC
TRBV3-1/TRBV3-2	-	-	TRBJ2-1	CASSPKGTEGNNEQFF	TGTGCCAGCAGCCCCAAGGGGACCGAGGGGAACAATGAGCAGTTCTTC
TRBV7-2	TRBD2	-	TRBJ2-5	CASSLRTSGETQYF	TGTGCCAGCAGCTTAAGAACTAGCGGTGAGACCCAGTACTTC
TRBV7-8	-	-	TRBJ2-7	CASSFAAGQGILSYEQYF	TGTGCCAGCAGCTTCGCGGCGGGGCAGGGCATTTTGAGCTACGAGCAGTACTTC
TRBV12-3/TRBV12-4	-	-	TRBJ1-2	CASQKGNYGYTF	TGTGCCAGCCAAAAGGGTAACTATGGCTACACCTTC
TRBV6-5	TRBD1	-	TRBJ1-1	CASSQQGEVTEAFF	TGTGCCAGCAGTCAACAGGGGGAGGTCACTGAAGCTTTCTTT
TRBV10-3	-	-	TRBJ1-1	CAISESEVSVEAFF	TGTGCCATCAGTGAGTCGGAGGTTTCGGTTGAAGCTTTCTTT
TRBV6-5	-	-	TRBJ1-1	CASSYVGLGMNTEAFF	TGTGCCAGCAGTTACGTAGGGTTGGGGATGAACACTGAAGCTTTCTTT
TRBV4-1	TRBD1	-	TRBJ1-2	CASSQGGDRGNYGYTF	TGCGCCAGCAGCCAAGGGGGGGACAGGGGTAACTATGGCTACACCTTC
TRBV24-1	TRBD1	-	TRBJ2-6	CATSRRQGSSGANVLTF	TGTGCCACCAGCCGTAGACAGGGAAGCTCTGGGGCCAACGTCCTGACTTTC